This record concerns one TCR beta chain sequence. The sample belongs to a study of T cell changes during pregnancy in multiple sclerosis. V lost 4 bases, J lost 0 bases, and 21 bases lay in between. This CDR3 is 18 amino acids long. The V gene's germline CDR1 is KGHSH and CDR2 LQKENI. Some clones are missing from TCRdb's copy, which holds only in-frame ones; the method was immunoSEQ multiplex PCR. The top ten clones hold about 2% of a sample with 45,000 to 55,000 clones, 70% to 90% of them seen once. This receptor was taken from a female donor with multiple sclerosis, enrolled in a pregnancy study. The input for sequencing was peripheral blood, taken in the first trimester of pregnancy. The chain recombines TRBV18 with TRBJ1-2; no clear D. The CDR3: CASSRERVLNAPNYGYTF. CDR3 in DNA: TGTGCCAGCTCACGAGAGAGGGTCTTAAATGCCCCTAACTATGGCTACACCTTC.